This section outlines one T cell receptor (beta chain) sequence together with its context. Ages ranged from 18 to 89 years, with residence in approximately 25 US areas. Recovered status in Cohort 3 required two negative PCRs, clearance, or symptom resolution. This entry comes from a study of blood T cell repertoires in COVID-19. Study overall: Acute-phase and convalescent COVID-19 samples originated in the United States, Italy and Spain.

TCRdb's copy holds only in-frame clones and misses some; the assay was immunoSEQ multiplex PCR. The table shows roughly 350,000 clones, with roughly 90% occurring only once. Germline assignment: CDR1 GTSNPN and CDR2 SVGIG (reference sequence). This CDR3 comprises 13 residues. Deletions cut 3 bases from V and 7 bases from J, with 13 bases between. The sequenced sample was PBMCs or T cells enriched from blood (not recorded which). This chain uses TRBV30 with TRBJ1-3; D not certain. The sequence was collected from a young woman who had recovered from COVID-19. The CDR3 here is CAWSGNNLNTIYF. In DNA, the CDR3 is TGTGCCTGGAGCGGTAATAATTTGAACACCATATATTTT.